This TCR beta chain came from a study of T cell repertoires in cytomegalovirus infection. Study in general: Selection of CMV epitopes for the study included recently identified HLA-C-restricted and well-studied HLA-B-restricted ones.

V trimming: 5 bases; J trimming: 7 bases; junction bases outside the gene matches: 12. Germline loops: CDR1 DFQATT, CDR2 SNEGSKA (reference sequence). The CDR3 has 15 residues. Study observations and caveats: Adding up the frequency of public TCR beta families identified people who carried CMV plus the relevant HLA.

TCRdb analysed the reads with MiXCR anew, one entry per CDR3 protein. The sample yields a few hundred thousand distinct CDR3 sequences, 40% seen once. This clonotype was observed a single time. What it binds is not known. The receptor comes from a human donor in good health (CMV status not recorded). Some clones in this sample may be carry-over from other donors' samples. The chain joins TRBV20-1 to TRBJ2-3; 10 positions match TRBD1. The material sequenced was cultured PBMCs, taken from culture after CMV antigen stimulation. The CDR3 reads CSAPFLGQGWNTQYF. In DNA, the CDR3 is TGCAGTGCTCCCTTTTTGGGACAGGGGTGGAATACGCAGTATTTT.